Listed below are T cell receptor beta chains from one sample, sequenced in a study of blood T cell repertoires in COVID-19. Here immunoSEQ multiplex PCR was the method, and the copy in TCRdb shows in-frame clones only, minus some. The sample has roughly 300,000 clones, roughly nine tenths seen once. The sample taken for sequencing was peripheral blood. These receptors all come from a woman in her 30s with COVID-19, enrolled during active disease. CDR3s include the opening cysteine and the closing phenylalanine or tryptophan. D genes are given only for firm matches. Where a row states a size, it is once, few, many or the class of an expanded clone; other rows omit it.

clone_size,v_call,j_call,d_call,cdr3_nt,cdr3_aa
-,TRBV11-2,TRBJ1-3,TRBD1,TGTGCCAGCAGTCTGACAGGGGTCCTAAACACCATATATTTT,CASSLTGVLNTIYF
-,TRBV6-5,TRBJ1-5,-,TGTGCCAGCAGTTACTCGTTAAATAGCAATCAGCCCCAGCATTTT,CASSYSLNSNQPQHF
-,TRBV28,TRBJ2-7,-,TGTGCCAGCAGTGGCGACAGGTACGAGCAGTACTTC,CASSGDRYEQYF
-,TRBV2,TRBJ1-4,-,TGTGCCAGCAGTGAAGGGGAAGGAGGTGAAAAACTGTTTTTT,CASSEGEGGEKLFF
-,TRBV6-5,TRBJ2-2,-,TGTGCCAGCAGGGCACAGGATAACACCGGGGAGCTGTTTTTT,CASRAQDNTGELFF
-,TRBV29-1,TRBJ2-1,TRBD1,TGCAGCGTTGGGGGACAGGACAATGAGCAGTTCTTC,CSVGGQDNEQFF
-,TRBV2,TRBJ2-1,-,TGTGCCAGCAAATCAGCGTCGCTCTACAATGAGCAGTTCTTC,CASKSASLYNEQFF
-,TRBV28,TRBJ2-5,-,TGTGCCAGCAGTCCCCTTGAGGAGCAAGAGACCCAGTACTTC,CASSPLEEQETQYF
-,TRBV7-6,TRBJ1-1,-,TGTGCCAGCAGCCGTACAGGCTTGAACACTGAAGCTTTCTTT,CASSRTGLNTEAFF
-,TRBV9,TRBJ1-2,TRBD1,TGTGCCAGCAGCGTAGGGGTGGACAGGGGAGTCTATGGCTACACCTTC,CASSVGVDRGVYGYTF
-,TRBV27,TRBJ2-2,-,TGTGCCAGCAGTTTAGCCGGGGGAAGAGGGGAGCTGTTTTTT,CASSLAGGRGELFF
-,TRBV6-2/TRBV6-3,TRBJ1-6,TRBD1,TGTGCCAGCAGTTTCGGGACAGGGTTTACTTCACCCCTCCACTTT,CASSFGTGFTSPLHF
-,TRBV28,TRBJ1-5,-,TGTGCCAGCAGAGTTAATGAGGGCAATCAGCCCCAGCATTTT,CASRVNEGNQPQHF
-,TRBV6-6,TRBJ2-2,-,TGTGCCAGCAGTCCGCTGTGGACAGATTCGAACACCGGGGAGCTGTTTTTT,CASSPLWTDSNTGELFF
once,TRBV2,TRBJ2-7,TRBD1,TGTGCCAGCGACCGGGACAGGGGAAGTGGCGAGCAGTACTTC,CASDRDRGSGEQYF
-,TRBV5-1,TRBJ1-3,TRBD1,TGCGCCAGCAGACAGGGGGCCGCTGGAAACACCATATATTTT,CASRQGAAGNTIYF
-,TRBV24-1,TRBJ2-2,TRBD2,TGTGCCACCAGTGACCCCCAAAACTTCAATCTAGCGGGAGGGCTCGGGGAGCTGTTTTTT,CATSDPQNFNLAGGLGELFF
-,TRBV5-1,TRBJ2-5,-,TGCGCCAGCAGCTTGGGAGGGTGGTCAGATCGACAAGAGACCCAGTACTTC,CASSLGGWSDRQETQYF
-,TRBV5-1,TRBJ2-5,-,TGCGCCAGCAGCTTGGAAGGGCAGGGGGAGACCCAGTACTTC,CASSLEGQGETQYF
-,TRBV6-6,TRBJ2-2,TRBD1,TGTGCCAGCAGTTACACAGGGACAGTCAACGCCGGGGAGCTGTTTTTT,CASSYTGTVNAGELFF
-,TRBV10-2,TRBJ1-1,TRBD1,TGCGCCAGTGCAGGGGGCTTAAACACTGAAGCTTTCTTT,CASAGGLNTEAFF
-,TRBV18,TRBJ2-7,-,TGTGCCAGCTCACCACGCTTGCAGGACTCCGACACGGATTACGAGCAGTACTTC,CASSPRLQDSDTDYEQYF
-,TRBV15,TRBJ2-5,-,TGTGCCACCAGCAGAGTGGCATTCCAAGAGACCCAGTACTTC,CATSRVAFQETQYF
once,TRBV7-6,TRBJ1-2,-,-,CASSFGTGIPYTF
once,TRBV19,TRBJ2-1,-,TGTGCCAGTAGTAGGACTACTACCAGCTCCTACAATGAGCAGTTCTTC,CASSRTTTSSYNEQFF
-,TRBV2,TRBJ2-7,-,TGTGCCAGCAGTCGGACCATGGAGGGACAGCGCCACGAGCAGTACTTC,CASSRTMEGQRHEQYF
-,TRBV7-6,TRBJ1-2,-,TGTGCCAGCAGCTTAGGTCAGCAGGGTCAGTATGGCTACACCTTC,CASSLGQQGQYGYTF
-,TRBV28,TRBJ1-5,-,TGTGCCACCGTACGGGGGGTCCAGCCCCAGCATTTT,CATVRGVQPQHF
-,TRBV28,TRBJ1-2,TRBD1,TGTGCCAGCAGCACTCGGACAGGCGACTATGGCTACACCTTC,CASSTRTGDYGYTF